Presented here are 22 T cell receptor beta chains from one specimen sequenced in a study of identical twins. A single record per CDR3 protein comes from TCRdb applying MiXCR to the 5' RACE reads. Here the sample spans roughly 1.6 million distinct CDR3 sequences, less than 35% being singletons. The sequenced sample was cord blood. These receptor sequences come from a newborn girl in good health.

This clonotype was detected only a few times. This rearrangement joins TRBV6-2 or TRBV6-3 to TRBJ1-5; D not resolved. CDR3 length: 15 amino acids. Germline CDR1 is MNHEY and CDR2 is SVGEGT. The V gene lost 4 bases and the J gene lost 6 bases, with 16 bases spanning the gap. The chain's CDR3 is CASSLRGGGPQPQHF. The CDR3 DNA reads TGTGCCAGCAGTTTGAGAGGTGGAGGGCCTCAGCCCCAGCATTTT.

This clonotype has more than one count but fewer than ten. The rearrangement uses TRBV15 and TRBJ2-3; the D is unclear. This CDR3 region has 13 residues. The germline V and J ends were trimmed by 0 bases and 5 bases, with 6 bases remaining between them. Germline assignment: CDR1 LNHNV and CDR2 YYDKDF (reference sequence). The CDR3 nucleotides read TGTGCCACCAGCAGAGATGTGGGAGATACGCAGTATTTT. As protein: CATSRDVGDTQYF.

This clonotype showed up just a few times. The chain links TRBV20-1 to TRBJ2-7; no clear D gene. The CDR3 totals 13 residues. Trimming took 0 bases from V and 5 from J, leaving 11 bases between them. Germline-derived CDR1 and CDR2 are DFQATT and SNEGSKA (reference sequence). The CDR3 region has the DNA TGCAGTGCTAGAGATATGCCAGATGACGAGCAGTACTTC. It encodes CSARDMPDDEQYF.

This clonotype was recorded a few times. The rearrangement uses TRBV20-1 and TRBJ1-5, with TRBD1 as a possible D gene (5 bases). Trimming removed 5 bases at V and 1 base at J, with 12 bases between. The CDR3 is 14 amino acids. Looked up from germline, CDR1 is DFQATT and CDR2 is SNEGSKA (reference sequence). Written as DNA, the CDR3 is TGCAGTGCTTTACAGGTCCCGAGCAATCAGCCCCAGCATTTT. It translates to CSALQVPSNQPQHF.

A note on this clonotype: Its ends do not fully match the called genes, so a read error is possible. This chain uses TRBV27 with TRBJ1-4; 8 positions match TRBD1. The CDR3 is 14 residues long. The V gene's germline CDR1 is MNHEY and CDR2 SMNVEV (reference sequence). The CDR3 is CASSWTGRDERLFF. CDR3 sequence (DNA): TGTGCCAGCAGTTGGACAGGGCGGGATGAAAGACTGTTTTTT.

This clonotype was observed a handful of times. This chain links TRBV9 with TRBJ1-1, with D unresolved. The CDR3 contains 14 residues. The V gene lost 4 bases and the J gene lost 1 base, with 11 bases spanning the gap. Germline CDR1 and CDR2: SGDLS and YYNGEE. As DNA, the CDR3 is TGTGCCAGCAGCATAGATGTAGGGAACACTGAAGCTTTCTTT. This codes for CASSIDVGNTEAFF.

This clonotype was found a few times. The chain uses TRBV27 and TRBJ2-6; D remains ambiguous. V shed 3 bases and J shed 1 base, with 19 bases lying between them. CDR3 length: 19 residues. Germline V CDR1 and CDR2: MNHEY, SMNVEV (reference sequence). The CDR3 sequence is CASSFVGNPLSSGANVLTF. The CDR3 DNA reads as TGTGCCAGCAGTTTCGTAGGGAATCCTCTAAGTTCTGGGGCCAACGTCCTGACTTTC.

The rearrangement joins TRBV24-1 to TRBJ2-3, with 7 bases matching TRBD1. The germline gives CDR1 KGHDR, CDR2 SFDVKD. J was trimmed by 6 bases and V by 7 bases; bases with no gene match: 6. This CDR3 is built from 13 residues. The CDR3 loop reads CATRETGTDTQYF. Written as DNA, the CDR3 is TGTGCCACCAGAGAGACAGGGACGGATACGCAGTATTTT.

Worth noting for this clonotype: Possible read error: a much larger clone is one base away. The rearrangement joins TRBV4-2 to TRBJ2-5; D uncertain. The closer fit of TRBJ2-7 to the DNA end suggests the J call may be wrong. Germline CDR1 is LGHNA and CDR2 is YNFKEQ. The CDR3 is 14 amino acids. CDR3 bases: TGTGTCAGCAGCCCCGACACAAACTCCTACGAGCAGTACTTC. Protein product: CVSSPDTNSYEQYF.

This clonotype was seen a handful of times. The V and J genes are TRBV3-1 and TRBJ2-1, with TRBD2 matching 12 bases. This CDR3 comprises 16 residues. The germline CDR1 and CDR2 sequences are LGHDT and YNNKEL (reference sequence). The junction had 1 base not matched to a gene; V was cut back by 2 bases and J by 2 bases. The CDR3 region is CASSQWTSGAYNEQFF. The CDR3 DNA reads TGTGCCAGCAGCCAATGGACTAGCGGGGCCTACAATGAGCAGTTCTTC.

This clonotype has just one count. V and J are TRBV28 and TRBJ2-3, with 8 bases lining up with TRBD2. V lost 6 bases to trimming and J lost 4 bases; unmatched junction nucleotides: 9. In germline, CDR1 is MDHEN, CDR2 SYDVKM. The CDR3 totals 15 residues. The CDR3 region is CASREAGVGADTQYF. The CDR3 DNA is TGTGCCAGCAGGGAAGCGGGAGTGGGAGCAGATACGCAGTATTTT.

The V and J genes are TRBV20-1 and TRBJ1-6; D call uncertain. This CDR3 comprises 15 residues. Germline assignment: CDR1 DFQATT and CDR2 SNEGSKA (reference sequence). V gave up 4 bases and J gave up 9 bases, with 19 bases separating them. The CDR3 DNA reads TGCAGTGCTATTGCGCCGGGCCTTAATCCTTCACCCCTCCACTTT. It specifies CSAIAPGLNPSPLHF.

This clonotype was observed at least ten times. V and J are TRBV29-1 and TRBJ1-1, with D unclear. The V gene lost 4 bases and the J gene lost 3 bases, with 9 bases spanning the gap. Germline CDR1 is SQVTM and CDR2 is ANQGSEA. The CDR3 totals 12 residues. CDR3 bases: TGCAGCGTTGGCGACGGATACACTGAAGCTTTCTTT. Protein: CSVGDGYTEAFF.

This clonotype turned up a few times. The CDR3 DNA is TGTGCCAGCAGCCACTCAGGACGGTACAATGAGCAGTTCTTC. Its protein product is CASSHSGRYNEQFF. The chain employs TRBV11-2 and TRBJ2-1; D unclear. CDR1 SGHAT and CDR2 FQNNGV come from the germline V gene. This CDR3 region has 14 residues. The V end lost 5 bases, the J end lost 4 bases, and 12 bases lay between the germline ends.

This clonotype was observed once. The CDR3 nucleotides are TGTGCCAGCAGCCAAGTAGCCCATCCCCAGTTCTTC. Translated, it gives CASSQVAHPQFF. This sequence joins TRBV3-1 and TRBJ2-1, with D uncertain. CDR3 length: 12 residues. Between the trimmed V and J ends, which lost 1 base and 13 bases, there was a span of 11 bases. From germline, CDR1 is LGHDT and CDR2 YNNKEL (reference sequence).

This clonotype was counted between two and nine times. V gene TRBV7-8 combines with J gene TRBJ1-2, with 8 bases matching TRBD1. The CDR3 runs to 16 residues. V dropped 6 bases and J dropped 5; count of bases not matched to a gene: 14. CDR1 is SGHVS, CDR2 FQNEAQ, per germline. CDR3 nucleotides: TGTGCCAGCAGTGAGGACAGGGCGGGATACTCTTATGGCTACACCTTC. This encodes CASSEDRAGYSYGYTF.

The rearrangement joins TRBV20-1 to TRBJ2-1; D is unresolved. The CDR3 loop spans 13 amino acids. Germline V lookup: CDR1 DFQATT, CDR2 SNEGSKA (reference sequence). V lost 5 bases, J lost 7 bases, and 15 bases lay in between. The chain's CDR3 is CSAPDEWRNEQFF. The CDR3 coding sequence is TGCAGTGCTCCCGATGAGTGGCGAAATGAGCAGTTCTTC.

DNA for the CDR3: TGCAGTGCTAGAGATCCCCCCTTAGCGGGAGGTTTTGAGACCCAGTACTTC. Encoded protein: CSARDPPLAGGFETQYF. J is TRBJ2-7 and V is TRBV20-1, with TRBD2 identical over 10 bases. The J call may not be correct, given that the DNA end is closer to TRBJ2-5. This CDR3 has 17 residues. Germline V gives CDR1 DFQATT, CDR2 SNEGSKA (reference sequence).

This clonotype appeared a few times. The CDR3, as DNA: TGCGCCAGCAGACCCATCGGGTTCTCCTACAATGAGCAGTTCTTC. This sequence encodes CASRPIGFSYNEQFF. The rearrangement joins TRBV5-1 to TRBJ2-1; D is ambiguous. CDR1 SGHRS and CDR2 YFSETQ come from the germline V gene. CDR3 length: 15 amino acids. Trimming took 5 bases from V and 0 from J, leaving 12 bases between them.

This clonotype was seen only a few times. The chain links TRBV28 to TRBJ2-7, with a possible D match to TRBD2 (6 bases). V lost 7 bases, J lost 0 bases, and 13 bases lay in between. Germline CDR1 reads MDHEN; CDR2 reads SYDVKM. The CDR3 covers 14 residues. CDR3 sequence reads: CASKPGTPSYEQYF. The CDR3 nucleotides read TGTGCCAGCAAGCCAGGGACTCCCTCCTACGAGCAGTACTTC.

This chain uses TRBV7-6 with TRBJ2-7; TRBD2 agrees at 8 bases. The CDR3 totals 15 residues. Germline trimming cut 3 bases from V and 2 bases from J; bases unmatched to any gene: 6. Germline CDR1 is SGHVS and CDR2 is FNYEAQ. This CDR3 reads CASSFSGAPTYEQYF. CDR3 in DNA: TGTGCCAGCAGCTTTAGCGGGGCCCCGACCTACGAGCAGTACTTC.

V usage is TRBV6-5 and J usage is TRBJ1-1; TRBD1 matches 7 bases. This CDR3 has 16 residues. The V gene's germline CDR1 is MNHEY and CDR2 SVGAGI. J lost 9 bases, V lost 0 bases, and 13 bases had no gene match. In nucleotides, the CDR3 is TGTGCCAGCAGTTACTCGGGCAGGGGGGCTACTACTAAAGCTTTCTTT. It is translated as CASSYSGRGATTKAFF.